What follows are 24 T cell receptor beta chains derived from one specimen sequenced in a study of esophageal squamous cell carcinoma under preoperative chemotherapy. Specified time point: after preoperative PTX-NDP chemotherapy. Using its own MiXCR run on the PCR reads, TCRdb lists one record per CDR3 protein. This table holds about 9,000 distinct CDR3 sequences, roughly half found once. Sampling was carried out from a patient given preoperative chemotherapy. These receptors were obtained from a human donor with esophageal squamous cell carcinoma. The donor label of this sample is uncertain.

This clonotype has a count of ten or more. The chain combines TRBV6-5 with TRBJ2-4; 15 nucleotides match TRBD2. The V and J ends lost 2 bases and 0 bases, in that order; junction bases with no gene match: 11. This CDR3 has 21 residues. Germline CDR1 and CDR2: MNHEY and SVGAGI. CDR3 amino acids: CASSYPPGLAGGPIAKNIQYF. The CDR3 bases are TGTGCCAGCAGTTACCCCCCCGGACTAGCGGGAGGGCCGATAGCCAAAAACATTCAGTACTTC.

This clonotype was recorded once. This chain uses TRBV4-1 with TRBJ1-1; no reliable D call. Trimming took off 1 base at V and 10 bases at J, with 7 bases between the two ends. Germline CDR1 reads MGHRA; CDR2 reads YSYEKL. The CDR3 extends over 11 amino acids. CDR3 residues: CASSQAGLAFF. Here the CDR3 DNA reads TGCGCCAGCAGCCAAGCGGGGTTAGCTTTCTTT.

There are many counts of this clonotype. J is TRBJ2-7 and V is TRBV12-3 or TRBV12-4; D not resolved. CDR3 length: 13 residues. The V end lost 4 bases, the J end lost 2 bases, and 9 bases lay between the germline ends. The DNA for the CDR3 is TGTGCCAGCAGTTCAGCCAGACCCTACGAGCAGTACTTC. Translating gives CASSSARPYEQYF.

This clonotype has just a few counts. This chain connects TRBV7-2 to TRBJ1-1, with a weak D call TRBD1 (6 bases). V gave up 1 base and J gave up 5 bases, with 17 bases separating them. Germline CDR1 and CDR2: SGHTA and FQGNSA. The CDR3 is 16 amino acids. The CDR3 bases are TGTGCCAGCAGCTTAGAGGCCAGGGGTTTTGGGACTGAAGCTTTCTTT. This translates into CASSLEARGFGTEAFF.

As DNA, the CDR3 is TGTGCCAGCAGTTCTGGAAAAGGGCGCCAGTACTTC. This encodes CASSSGKGRQYF. The genes are TRBV12-3 or TRBV12-4 and TRBJ2-5; D ambiguous. The CDR3 loop spans 12 amino acids. The germline V and J ends were trimmed by 4 bases and 10 bases, with 13 bases remaining between them.

This clonotype was seen a few times. J is TRBJ2-3 and V is TRBV12-3 or TRBV12-4, with 11 bases that match TRBD2. V shed 7 bases, J shed 7 bases, and the junction held 10 bases outside the gene matches. The CDR3 loop spans 15 amino acids. The chain's CDR3 is CASTIAGGPGYTQYF. The DNA of the CDR3 is TGTGCCAGCACCATAGCGGGAGGGCCGGGTTATACGCAGTATTTT.

This clonotype was counted between two and nine times. The gene calls are TRBV14 and TRBJ2-1; no reliable D call. The CDR3 has 13 amino acids. Per germline, CDR1 SGHDN and CDR2 FVKESK. The ends were cut back, 4 bases at V and 10 bases at J, with 14 bases in the middle. CDR3 nucleotides: TGTGCCAGCAGCCTCGTCAGCATCCACGAGCAGTTCTTC. Encoded protein: CASSLVSIHEQFF.

The chain has TRBV12-3 or TRBV12-4 and TRBJ1-2; D remains unclear. The CDR3 contains 18 residues. The germline V and J ends were trimmed by 4 bases and 7 bases, with 28 bases remaining between them. The CDR3 DNA follows: TGTGCCAGCAGTTCCCGATACGCTGGGGATGCTATGGATTTTGGCTACACCTTC. This encodes CASSSRYAGDAMDFGYTF.

The V and J genes are TRBV30 and TRBJ2-7, with 9 bases lining up with TRBD1. This CDR3 contains 14 residues. V dropped 3 bases and J dropped 1; count of bases not matched to a gene: 4. CDR1 and CDR2 (germline): GTSNPN, SVGIG (reference sequence). For the CDR3, the DNA is TGTGCCTGGAGAAGACAGGGGGTTTCCTACGAGCAGTACTTC. It is translated as CAWRRQGVSYEQYF.

This clonotype was observed many times. This chain links TRBV6-1 with TRBJ2-5, with D possibly being TRBD2 (5 bases). Germline values: CDR1 MNHNS, CDR2 SASEGT. The length of the CDR3 is 14 residues. V lost 3 bases and J 5 bases, leaving 13 bases between the germline ends. The DNA of the CDR3 is TGTGCCAGCAGTGACAGGCGGGTGCGGGAGACCCAGTACTTC. Its protein is CASSDRRVRETQYF.

V is TRBV7-6 and J is TRBJ2-4; D might be TRBD2 (5 bases). The germline CDR1 and CDR2 sequences are SGHVS and FNYEAQ. CDR3 size: 13 residues. Trimming removed 5 bases at V and 10 bases at J, with 15 bases between. The CDR3 spells CASSGSDGEIQYF. DNA of the CDR3: TGTGCCAGCAGCGGCAGTGACGGGGAGATTCAGTACTTC.

This clonotype was detected many times. One junction end does not reproduce the germline sequence, and a read error may be involved. The V gene is TRBV7-2, the J gene TRBJ2-3; 11 positions agree with TRBD2. The CDR3 length is 18 residues. Germline CDR1 is SGHTA and CDR2 is FQGNSA. CDR3: CASSLRVTSGRFYNEQFF. In DNA form, the CDR3 reads TGTGCCAGCAGCTTAAGGGTCACTAGCGGGAGATTCTACAATGAGCAGTTCTTT.

For this clonotype: A read error may account for a junction end that differs from germline. The rearrangement uses TRBV6-5 and TRBJ2-3; 12 nucleotides agree with TRBD2. Germline V gene sequence: CDR1 MNHEY, CDR2 SVGAGI. The CDR3 has 15 amino acids. CDR3 nucleotide sequence: TGTGCCAGCACTTCCGGGACTAGCGGGCAAGATACGCAGTATTTC. The encoded protein is CASTSGTSGQDTQYF.

The V call is TRBV5-4, the J call TRBJ2-4, with D maybe TRBD1 (6 bases). The ends were cut back, 1 base at V and 13 bases at J, with 18 bases in the middle. Germline V gives CDR1 SGHNT, CDR2 YYREEE (reference sequence). CDR3 length: 14 amino acids. CDR3 loop: CASSLRTDTTRQYF. The CDR3 DNA follows: TGTGCCAGCAGCTTGAGGACAGACACTACGAGGCAGTACTTC.

The J gene is TRBJ2-5, the V gene TRBV6-1; 7 bases are a match to TRBD1. CDR1 and CDR2 from the germline V gene are MNHNS and SASEGT. The V gene end was trimmed by 5 bases and the J gene end by 11 bases; junction bases not matched to a gene: 14. The CDR3 covers 14 residues. For the CDR3, the DNA is TGTGCCAGCAGTCGACAGGGTTCCTACAATGAGCAGTACTTC. This codes for CASSRQGSYNEQYF.

This clonotype was seen more than once but under ten times. A junction end diverges from the germline sequence, so it may reflect a read error. The V gene is TRBV7-7, the J gene TRBJ2-1, with 15 positions matching TRBD2. Germline-derived CDR1 and CDR2 are SSHAT and FNYEAQ (reference sequence). The CDR3 runs to 18 residues. The chain's CDR3 is CASSTGLAGGFPYNEQFF. Written as DNA, the CDR3 is TGTGCTAGCAGCACAGGACTAGCGGGAGGGTTCCCCTACAATGAGCAGTTCTTC. The variable domain in full, completed from reference TRBV7-7 and TRBJ2-1, reads GAGVSQSPRYKVTKRGQDVTLRCDPISSHATLYWYQQALGQGPEFLTYFNYEAQPDKSGLPSDRFSAERPEGSISTLTIQRTEQRDSAMYRCASSTGLAGGFPYNEQFFGPGTRLTVL.

The CDR3 is CASGGTSGSYNEQFF. The CDR3, as DNA: TGTGCCAGCGGTGGGACTAGCGGTTCCTACAATGAGCAGTTCTTC. The chain employs TRBV25-1 and TRBJ2-1, with 11 positions matching TRBD2. V lost 8 bases to trimming and J lost 1 base; unmatched junction nucleotides: 4. Germline V gives CDR1 MGHDK, CDR2 SYGVNS. The CDR3 spans 15 residues.

V is TRBV14 and J is TRBJ2-5, with no clear D. Per germline, CDR1 SGHDN and CDR2 FVKESK. V was trimmed by 5 bases and J by 11 bases, leaving 27 bases between them. CDR3 length: 16 amino acids. In DNA form, the CDR3 reads TGTGCCAGCAGCTTGGGGTCCCTCTTTACCCGCAATGAGCAGTACTTC. This translates into CASSLGSLFTRNEQYF.

This clonotype was seen only once. The chain recombines TRBV6-1 with TRBJ2-3, with 14 bases that match TRBD2. The length of the CDR3 is 16 residues. V lost 6 bases to trimming and J lost 9 bases; unmatched junction nucleotides: 11. The germline V gene has CDR1 MNHNS and CDR2 SASEGT. In nucleotides, the CDR3 is TGTGCCAGCAGCCAAGGGACTAGCGGGAGCCCCGGGACGCAGTATTTT. Translation gives CASSQGTSGSPGTQYF.

The chain carries TRBV4-1 and TRBJ1-5, with a weak D call TRBD1 (5 bases). The length of the CDR3 is 15 residues. Trimming removed 0 bases at V and 4 bases at J, with 10 bases between. Germline assignment: CDR1 MGHRA and CDR2 YSYEKL. The CDR3 DNA follows: TGCGCCAGCAGCCAAGACAGCAGGGTTAATCAGCCCCAGCATTTT. Amino acid sequence: CASSQDSRVNQPQHF.

In its sample, this clonotype was seen many times. The genes are TRBV6-1 and TRBJ2-5; 12 nucleotides match TRBD2. CDR1 and CDR2 from the germline V gene are MNHNS and SASEGT. The CDR3 has 15 residues. J gave up 5 bases and V 4 bases, and 5 bases lay outside the gene matches. This CDR3 reads CASSGLAGEWETQYF. The CDR3 nucleotides read TGTGCCAGCAGTGGACTAGCGGGAGAGTGGGAGACCCAGTACTTC.

Written as DNA, the CDR3 is TGTGCCAGCAGTGAAAGGGCAGTCGGGGGCTCGACCCAGTACTTC. Residues: CASSERAVGGSTQYF. The chain is built from TRBV6-1 and TRBJ2-5, with D perhaps matching TRBD1 or TRBD2 (6 bases each). The CDR3 spans 15 residues. Per germline, CDR1 MNHNS and CDR2 SASEGT. V dropped 2 bases and J dropped 7 bases, with 17 bases sitting between them.

This clonotype was counted many times. The chain uses TRBV6-1 and TRBJ2-1; 8 positions agree with TRBD2. The J call may not be correct, given that the DNA end is closer to TRBJ2-7. The germline V gene encodes CDR1 MNHNS and CDR2 SASEGT. The CDR3 has 16 residues. The CDR3 sequence is CASRTAFSGGNYEQYF. CDR3 DNA: TGTGCCAGCAGGACCGCTTTCAGCGGGGGAAACTACGAGCAGTACTTC.

This clonotype was found once. The V and J genes are TRBV7-8 and TRBJ1-5; TRBD1 might be the D (5 bases). The V end was cut by 3 bases, the J end by 2 bases, with 20 bases between. This CDR3 region has 18 residues. Germline V CDR1 and CDR2: SGHVS, FQNEAQ. The CDR3 region is CASSFIGRGGGGNQPQHF. CDR3 bases: TGTGCCAGCAGCTTCATAGGGCGGGGGGGGGGGGGCAATCAGCCCCAGCATTTT.